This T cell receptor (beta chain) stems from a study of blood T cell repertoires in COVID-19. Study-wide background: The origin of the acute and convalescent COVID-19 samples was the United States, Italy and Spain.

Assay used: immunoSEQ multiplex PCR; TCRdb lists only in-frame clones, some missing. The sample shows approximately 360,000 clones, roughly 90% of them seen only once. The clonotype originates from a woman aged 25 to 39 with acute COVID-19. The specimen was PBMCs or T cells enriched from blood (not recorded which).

The CDR3 coding sequence is TGTGCCAGCAGCCTAGCGACCTTGGACACCGGGGAGCTGTTTTTT. This encodes CASSLATLDTGELFF. This chain links TRBV27 with TRBJ2-2; possible D gene TRBD2, 6 bases. V was shortened by 6 bases and J by 3 bases, with 14 bases between the two germline ends. Germline V gives CDR1 MNHEY, CDR2 SMNVEV (reference sequence). CDR3 length: 15 residues.